This entry is about one TCR beta chain. Its antigen specificity is not known. The input lacks base qualities; no much larger clone sits a single base away. TCRbeta CDR3 regions were amplified from genomic DNA by means of the immunoSEQ Assay, a bias-controlled multiplex PCR. As for the original processing: The number of nucleated cells in each sample was estimated by amplification of reference gene primers within the assay. Sequence reads were collapsed and filtered to measure the absolute abundance of every unique TCRbeta CDR3 rearrangement. For each sample, productive Simpson clonality was calculated as the square root of Simpson's diversity index over productive rearrangements. TCRdb carries this immuneACCESS record with in-frame sequences only. Its versions omit some clonotypes, under half of them owing to an unresolved V gene in the studies checked, with the rest unexplained. The DNA gave D and trimming, while V, J and clone size come from that table. This sample is represented by around 160,000 clones; approximately 86% of them were singletons. The biggest ten clones account for about 3.1% of the sample.

Clipping removes 1 base from V and 2 bases from J, with 6 as the unmatched junction base count. Per the germline V gene (reference sequence), SGHNT is the CDR1 and YYREEE is the CDR2. CDR3 length: 17 amino acids, cysteine to phenylalanine. Only the CDR3 part of the read is kept: 51 bases, read in frame from the first base. These data are taken from a study of blood T cell repertoires in COVID-19 (dated by TCRdb to 2018 to 2021). Study-wide context: Samples covering the acute and convalescent phases of COVID-19 were provided by collaborators in the United States, Italy and Spain. A freely available public database, intended as a resource for researchers studying the immune response to SARS-CoV-2, is where the repertoires were released. Samples came from the ongoing ImmuneRACE study (first 160 participants) plus 1,254 subjects from 6 global collaborators. Where available, HLA class I and class II types were obtained from metadata supplied by the sample provider rather than from assay-based typing. The dataset comprised deeply sampled blood TCRbeta repertoires from subjects exposed to, actively infected with, or recovered from COVID-19. A de-identified subject ID, COVID-19 status, age in years and sex were almost always included in the sample metadata. The prospective study material was composed of cDNA or gDNA derived from T cells, B-cell-depleted T cells, or PBMCs.

Overall results and qualifications from the work: Clinical and demographic metadata were provided uncurated, with the amount varying by source and participant.

Each collaborating institution followed its own protocols to collect whole blood in K2EDTA tubes. For TCRbeta analysis, collaborators shipped samples as frozen whole blood, isolated PBMCs, or DNA extracted from either of those sample types. Recombination connected TRBV5-4 to TRBJ2-5, and TRBD2 aligns with 12 junction nucleotides. The sequenced sample consisted of peripheral blood. This clonotype originated in a woman between 40 and 55 years old with active or convalescent COVID-19. The CDR3 amino acid sequence is: CASSLPSSGGAQETQYF. The nucleotide sequence reads TGTGCCAGCAGCTTGCCCTCTAGCGGGGGGGCTCAAGAGACCCAGTACTTC.